The 32 T cell receptor beta chains given below trace back to one sample, sequenced in a study of molecular identifiers for immune sequencing clone quantification. TCRdb fed the PCR reads into MiXCR, producing one record per CDR3 protein. The repertoire consists of about 640,000 distinct CDR3 sequences, with around 20% occurring once and the leading ten covering around 0.9%. The sequenced sample was naive CD8+ T cells from blood, with Jurkat cell RNA spiked in. Subset described: FACS-sorted CD8+CD4-CCR7+CD45RA+ naive T cells. These TCRs come from a human donor in good health. Some libraries in this study had Jurkat cell RNA spiked in.

This clonotype was seen ten or more times. In nucleotides, the CDR3 is TGTGCCAGCAGCCTCCCCCCGGGGACTAGCGGGGACAATGAGCAGTTCTTC. Its translation: CASSLPPGTSGDNEQFF. V gene TRBV11-2 combines with J gene TRBJ2-1; 13 positions agree with TRBD2. Germline V gives CDR1 SGHAT, CDR2 FQNNGV. Trimming took 5 bases from V and 5 from J; bases not matched to a gene: 9. The CDR3 loop spans 17 amino acids.

This clonotype has ten or more counts. The V and J genes are TRBV5-6 and TRBJ1-1, with D unclear. Trimming stripped 0 bases from V and 5 bases from J, with 5 bases between. The CDR3 has 12 amino acids. The germline V gene encodes CDR1 SGHDT and CDR2 YYEEEE. CDR3 in DNA: TGTGCCAGCAGCTTGGTAAAGACTGAAGCTTTCTTT. Translation: CASSLVKTEAFF.

This clonotype was picked up many times. The chain links TRBV19 to TRBJ1-5; possibly TRBD1 for D (5 bases). Germline-derived CDR1 and CDR2 are LNHDA and SQIVND (reference sequence). The V gene lost 7 bases and the J gene lost 10 bases, with 20 bases spanning the gap. The CDR3 is 14 amino acids. The CDR3 is CASTDWGGRDPQHF. CDR3 nucleotides: TGTGCCAGTACCGATTGGGGGGGTCGGGATCCCCAGCATTTT. Together with reference TRBV19 and TRBJ1-5, the CDR3 gives the full variable domain: DGGITQSPKYLFRKEGQNVTLSCEQNLNHDAMYWYRQDPGQGLRLIYYSQIVNDFQKGDIAEGYSVSREKKESFPLTVTSAQKNPTAFYLCASTDWGGRDPQHFGDGTRLSIL.

This clonotype occurred many times. V is TRBV9 and J is TRBJ1-2; D unclear. This CDR3 comprises 13 residues. Germline CDR1 SGDLS, CDR2 YYNGEE. V dropped 0 bases and J dropped 4 bases, with 7 bases sitting between them. The CDR3 is CASSVGAAYGYTF. The CDR3 DNA sequence: TGTGCCAGCAGCGTAGGTGCGGCCTATGGCTACACCTTC. The whole variable domain, remainder taken from reference TRBV9 and TRBJ1-2, is DSGVTQTPKHLITATGQRVTLRCSPRSGDLSVYWYQQSLDQGLQFLIQYYNGEERAKGNILERFSAQQFPDLHSELNLSSLELGDSALYFCASSVGAAYGYTFGSGTRLTVV.

In its sample, this clonotype was seen many times. The chain is built from TRBV29-1 and TRBJ2-7; no definite D call. V lost 0 bases and J 0 bases, leaving 6 bases between the germline ends. CDR1 SQVTM and CDR2 ANQGSEA come from the germline V gene. The CDR3 sequence is 13 residues long. CDR3 amino acids: CSVEDTSSYEQYF. CDR3 DNA: TGCAGCGTTGAAGACACAAGCTCCTACGAGCAGTACTTC.

There are many counts of this clonotype. The V gene is TRBV2, the J gene TRBJ2-1; 11 bases align to TRBD2. The CDR3 spans 14 residues. The J segment lost 7 bases and the V segment lost 6 bases, leaving 5 bases of the junction unmatched. Germline values: CDR1 SNHLY, CDR2 FYNNEI. The CDR3 DNA reads as TGTGCCAGCAGAGGAAGGACTAGCGGGAATGAGCAGTTCTTC. It is translated as CASRGRTSGNEQFF.

Ten or more counts support this clonotype. This chain joins TRBV13 and TRBJ1-2, with D hard to call. V lost 5 bases and J 4 bases, leaving 11 bases between the germline ends. Germline V gene lookup returns CDR1 PRHDT and CDR2 FYEKMQ (reference sequence). CDR3 size: 13 residues. CDR3 region: CASSTTESYGYTF. Written as DNA, the CDR3 is TGTGCCAGCAGCACAACAGAGTCCTATGGCTACACCTTC.

Remarks on this clonotype: This may be a read error, as it is one base from a much larger clone. The V and J genes are TRBV9 and TRBJ2-7; D might be TRBD2 (6 bases). Germline V CDR1 and CDR2: SGDLS, YYNGEE. The CDR3 loop spans 14 amino acids. V dropped 3 bases and J dropped 9 bases, with 19 bases sitting between them. The CDR3 DNA reads TGTGCCAGCAGCGGTCGGGGACTGCGCGACGGGCAGTACTTC. Residues: CASSGRGLRDGQYF.

This clonotype was detected only a few times. The V gene is TRBV23-1, the J gene TRBJ1-6, with D tentatively TRBD1 (5 bases). TRBV23-1 is sorted into the ORF group, with uncertain function. With 0 bases removed from V and 2 bases from J, the gap between germline ends came to 17 bases. This CDR3 has 19 residues. CDR3 nucleotide sequence: TGCGCCAGCAGTCAATCAAACGGCACGAGGGGAGCCTATAATTCACCCCTCCACTTT. The encoded protein is CASSQSNGTRGAYNSPLHF.

This clonotype came up many times. The chain recombines TRBV5-1 with TRBJ2-1, with 7 bases aligning to TRBD2. The ends lost 4 bases at V and 5 bases at J; junction bases unmatched: 9. The CDR3 runs to 15 residues. Germline V gene lookup returns CDR1 SGHRS and CDR2 YFSETQ. The CDR3 loop reads CASSPMGAGNNEQFF. The CDR3 DNA reads as TGCGCCAGCAGCCCAATGGGAGCGGGGAACAATGAGCAGTTCTTC.

In regard to this clonotype: One base away lies a much larger clone, so this may be a sequencing read error. The J gene is TRBJ1-5, the V gene TRBV5-6; 8 nucleotides align to TRBD1. The V segment lost 0 bases and the J segment 5 bases; nucleotides outside the gene matches: 4. In germline, CDR1 is SGHDT, CDR2 YYEEEE. The CDR3 extends over 15 amino acids. The CDR3 loop reads CASSLAGTGDQPQHF. Written as DNA, the CDR3 is TGTGCCAGCAGCTTGGCCGGGACAGGAGATCAGCCCCAGCATTTT.

This chain connects TRBV6-5 to TRBJ2-6; D not resolved. CDR1 is MNHEY and CDR2 is SVGAGI in the germline V gene. This CDR3 comprises 19 residues. Trimming cost V 0 bases and J 0 bases, with 15 bases left between them. The CDR3 DNA sequence: TGTGCCAGCAGTTACTCGAATTCAGGAAGAAGCTCTGGGGCCAACGTCCTGACTTTC. It is translated as CASSYSNSGRSSGANVLTF.

Concerning this clonotype itself: Just one base apart from a much larger clone, this may be a read error. The chain employs TRBV7-2 and TRBJ2-4, with unresolved D. Trimming stripped 1 base from V and 0 bases from J, with 7 bases between. Germline lookup yields CDR1 SGHTA and CDR2 FQGNSA. This CDR3 region has 15 residues. CDR3 in amino acids: CASSLEMGAKNIQYF. CDR3 DNA sequence: TGTGCCAGCAGCTTAGAGATGGGAGCCAAAAACATTCAGTACTTC.

The gene calls are TRBV6-5 and TRBJ2-1; perhaps TRBD1 as D (5 bases). Germline V gives CDR1 MNHEY, CDR2 SVGAGI. The V gene lost 1 base and the J gene lost 2 bases, with 9 bases spanning the gap. CDR3 length equals 15 residues. The CDR3: CASSYLGVAYNEQFF. The CDR3 nucleotides are TGTGCCAGCAGTTACTTAGGGGTTGCCTACAATGAGCAGTTCTTC.

The sample holds many counts of this clonotype. This chain links TRBV30 with TRBJ2-5; 10 bases agree with TRBD2. The CDR3 runs 15 residues. After removal of 2 bases from V and 5 bases from J, the junction contained 8 bases not matched to a gene. Germline CDR1 and CDR2: GTSNPN and SVGIG (reference sequence). CDR3 DNA sequence: TGTGCCTGGAGTTTTAGCGGGAGGTTAAGCGAGACCCAGTACTTC. Amino acid sequence: CAWSFSGRLSETQYF.

As to this clonotype: A much larger clone sits a single nucleotide away, making a read error possible. The chain recombines TRBV6-5 with TRBJ1-2; 11 bases are shared with TRBD1. CDR1 is MNHEY, CDR2 SVGAGI, per germline. The CDR3 loop spans 17 amino acids. The CDR3 coding sequence is TGTTCCAGCAGCCCCGGGACAGGGGGTACAAAAACGGACGGCTACACCTTC. Translating it yields CSSSPGTGGTKTDGYTF.

Details on this clonotype: This may stem from a read error, because a much larger clone lies one nucleotide away. The gene calls are TRBV19 and TRBJ2-4, with D uncertain. CDR3 length: 15 amino acids. The germline V gene encodes CDR1 LNHDA and CDR2 SQIVND (reference sequence). Trimming cost V 4 bases and J 2 bases, with 12 bases left between them. This chain's CDR3 is CASSTGSRTKNIQYF. CDR3 DNA sequence: TGTGCCAGTAGTACCGGGTCCAGAACCAAAAACATTCAGTACTTC.

J is TRBJ2-7 and V is TRBV20-1; no clear D. Germline lookup yields CDR1 DFQATT and CDR2 SNEGSKA (reference sequence). Trimming left V 5 bases short and J 0 bases short, with 17 bases between. The CDR3 has 15 amino acids. Written as DNA, the CDR3 is TGCAGTGCTTTTCCCCTCGGCCAAACCTCCTACGAGCAGTACTTC. It specifies CSAFPLGQTSYEQYF.

This clonotype occurred a few times. V usage is TRBV9 and J usage is TRBJ1-1, with D hard to call. Germline V lookup: CDR1 SGDLS, CDR2 YYNGEE. CDR3 length: 14 residues. V lost 0 bases and J lost 0, with 6 bases in between. CDR3 coding DNA: TGTGCCAGCAGCGTAGTTTATTTGAACACTGAAGCTTTCTTT. Translation gives CASSVVYLNTEAFF.

The chain employs TRBV6-2 or TRBV6-3 and TRBJ2-7; D is possibly TRBD1 (6 bases). The ends were cut back, 3 bases at V and 0 bases at J, with 12 bases in the middle. The CDR3 loop spans 15 amino acids. The germline V gene encodes CDR1 MNHEY and CDR2 SVGEGT. CDR3 sequence reads: CASSYADSHSYEQYF. In DNA form, the CDR3 reads TGTGCCAGCAGTTATGCGGACAGCCACTCCTACGAGCAGTACTTC.

Comments on this clonotype: A read error may produce the germline difference seen at one junction end. The rearrangement joins TRBV5-1 to TRBJ1-1, with a weak D call TRBD1 (5 bases). This CDR3 contains 13 residues. The V gene's germline CDR1 is SGHRS and CDR2 YFSETQ. For the CDR3, the DNA is TGCGCCAGCAGCTTGGGGGGGACCGATGAAGCTCTCTTT. This codes for CASSLGGTDEALF.

Comment on this clonotype: Since a much larger clone is just one base distant, this may be a read error. The genes are TRBV10-3 and TRBJ2-7; TRBD2 matches 7 bases. Germline CDR1 reads ENHRY; CDR2 reads SYGVKD. The CDR3 totals 15 residues. In DNA form, the CDR3 reads TGTGCCACCAGTGATAGCCGGGACTACGCCTACGAGCAGTACTTC. Translating gives CATSDSRDYAYEQYF.

The rearrangement links TRBV4-1 to TRBJ2-7; no firm D call. The CDR3 has 13 residues. Germline values: CDR1 MGHRA, CDR2 YSYEKL. The V gene lost 2 bases and the J gene lost 2 bases, with 7 bases spanning the gap. CDR3 sequence reads: CASSQKETYEQYF. DNA of the CDR3: TGCGCCAGCAGCCAAAAAGAAACCTACGAGCAGTACTTC.

This sequence joins TRBV19 and TRBJ2-7; 11 bases match TRBD2. The junction had 4 bases not matched to a gene; V was cut back by 6 bases and J by 3 bases. Per germline, CDR1 LNHDA and CDR2 SQIVND (reference sequence). This CDR3 has 14 residues. The CDR3 sequence: CASSGTSGHYEQYF. The CDR3 nucleotides are TGTGCCAGTAGCGGGACTAGCGGCCACTACGAGCAGTACTTC. The full variable domain, its missing parts supplied by reference TRBV19 and TRBJ2-7, is DGGITQSPKYLFRKEGQNVTLSCEQNLNHDAMYWYRQDPGQGLRLIYYSQIVNDFQKGDIAEGYSVSREKKESFPLTVTSAQKNPTAFYLCASSGTSGHYEQYFGPGTRLTVT.

At least ten counts were recorded for this clonotype. The chain uses TRBV6-5 and TRBJ1-1, with D uncertain. Trimming removed 5 bases at V and 1 base at J, with 23 bases between. This CDR3 comprises 18 residues. CDR1 is MNHEY and CDR2 is SVGAGI in the germline V gene. The CDR3 loop reads CASSEAPAVGMRNTEAFF. The DNA for the CDR3 is TGTGCCAGCAGTGAAGCCCCAGCCGTGGGCATGAGGAACACTGAAGCTTTCTTT.

The sample holds many counts of this clonotype. The chain couples TRBV20-1 to TRBJ2-7; D unclear. Deletions cut 4 bases from V and 3 bases from J, with 10 bases between. This CDR3 has 12 amino acids. Germline lookup yields CDR1 DFQATT and CDR2 SNEGSKA (reference sequence). The CDR3 loop reads CSAISTYYEQYF. The CDR3 DNA reads as TGCAGTGCTATTAGTACTTACTACGAGCAGTACTTC.

Worth noting for this clonotype: This could be a read error, since a much larger clone is one nucleotide away. The chain links TRBV19 to TRBJ2-1; D remains unclear. CDR3 length: 16 amino acids. Germline V gene sequence: CDR1 LNHDA, CDR2 SQIVND (reference sequence). V was clipped by 3 bases and J by 7 bases, with 19 bases between them. CDR3 coding DNA: TGTGCCAGTAGTATCGGTTCAGAGGCAATCTTTAATGAGCAGTTCTTC. Translation gives CASSIGSEAIFNEQFF.

At least ten counts were recorded for this clonotype. The V gene is TRBV19, the J gene TRBJ2-5; 10 nucleotides match TRBD1. The germline CDR1 and CDR2 sequences are LNHDA and SQIVND (reference sequence). V gave up 4 bases and J gave up 4 bases; unmatched junction bases: 3. The CDR3 covers 14 residues. The CDR3 protein is CASSSGQGGETQYF. The CDR3 bases are TGTGCCAGTAGTAGCGGACAGGGGGGAGAGACCCAGTACTTC. The variable domain in full, completed from reference TRBV19 and TRBJ2-5, reads DGGITQSPKYLFRKEGQNVTLSCEQNLNHDAMYWYRQDPGQGLRLIYYSQIVNDFQKGDIAEGYSVSREKKESFPLTVTSAQKNPTAFYLCASSSGQGGETQYFGPGTRLLVL.

In this sample, this clonotype turned up once. The chain carries TRBV7-6 and TRBJ2-3; 10 bases are shared with TRBD2. CDR1 SGHVS and CDR2 FNYEAQ come from the germline V gene. The CDR3 has 16 amino acids. The ends lost 4 bases at V and 2 bases at J; junction bases unmatched: 6. This CDR3 reads CASSSGLADYTDTQYF. CDR3 DNA: TGTGCCAGCAGCTCAGGACTAGCGGATTACACAGATACGCAGTATTTT.

On this clonotype: A much larger clone lies a single base off, so this may be a read error. The chain has TRBV12-3 or TRBV12-4 and TRBJ1-5; D not certain. This CDR3 comprises 16 residues. CDR3 bases: TGTGCCAGCAGTTCCACCGTGCTGGGCGCCAATCTGCCCCAGCATTTT. It yields the protein CASSSTVLGANLPQHF.

Of note for this clonotype: Given a much more abundant clone one base away, this may be a read error. J is TRBJ2-3 and V is TRBV7-9; the D gene could be TRBD1 or TRBD2 (5 bases each). CDR1 and CDR2 from the germline V gene are SEHNR and FQNEAQ (reference sequence). The CDR3 is 14 residues long. The CDR3 loop reads CASSRGLSTGTQYF. DNA for the CDR3: TGTGCCAGCAGCCGAGGACTGAGCACAGGTACGCAGTATTTT.

This clonotype was recorded at least ten times. The chain joins TRBV12-3 or TRBV12-4 to TRBJ2-1, with 11 bases lining up with TRBD1. Trimming at V came to 5 bases and at J to 4 bases, leaving 7 bases not matched to a gene. CDR3 size: 16 residues. This CDR3 reads CASSNDGTGGYNEQFF. The CDR3 region has the DNA TGTGCCAGCAGTAACGATGGGACAGGGGGTTACAATGAGCAGTTCTTC.